This T cell receptor beta chain was identified during a study of T-cell reconstitution after alpha-beta-depleted transplantation in children. Whole-study findings and limits: It was reported that alpha-beta T cells came from several hundred expanded graft clones (about two months after transplant). After one year, T-cell counts and TCRbeta diversity mostly came from new T cells.

This clonotype has only a few counts. What it binds is unknown. A library of TCRbeta sequences, prepared with unique molecular identifiers, was generated. TCRdb itself ran the PCR reads through MiXCR, one entry per CDR3 protein. The sample has hundreds of thousands of distinct CDR3 sequences, 10% to 15% seen once; the top ten hold 2.2%. The length of the CDR3 is 16 residues. Germline V gives CDR1 SQVTM, CDR2 ANQGSEA. Unmatched junction bases numbered 9, after V lost 0 bases and J lost 2 bases. The J gene is TRBJ1-2, the V gene TRBV29-1; 7 bases agree with TRBD1. The specimen was PBMCs, mostly from graft donor cells, collected 360 days after TCRalphabeta/CD19-depleted stem cell transplant. The receptor's source is a male patient younger than 18 who had a stem cell transplant for acute myeloid leukemia, so the T cells may come from the graft donor. The CDR3 bases are TGCAGCGTTGAAGATCAGGGGGGACCCGGCAACTATGGCTACACCTTC. It yields the protein CSVEDQGGPGNYGYTF.